This paragraph covers one TCR beta chain sequence. What it binds is not known. The sample is drawn from a study of T cell repertoires in cytomegalovirus infection. Trimming removed 4 bases at V and 7 bases at J, with 18 bases between. CDR3 length: 15 amino acids. CDR1 is SGHKS, CDR2 YYEKEE, per germline (reference sequence). TCRdb used MiXCR to reprocess the reads, holding one entry per CDR3 protein. The table records 450,000 to 650,000 distinct CDR3 sequences, roughly 43% of them present only once. The genes are TRBV5-5 and TRBJ1-5; no clear D. The sample was cultured PBMCs, taken from culture after CMV antigen stimulation. The origin of this receptor is a human donor in good health (CMV status not recorded). Some clones in this sample may be carry-over from other donors' samples. The CDR3 is CASSDLPYRGQPQHF. The CDR3 DNA reads as TGTGCCAGCAGCGACCTCCCATATCGAGGCCAGCCCCAGCATTTT.